This T cell receptor beta chain was found in a study of T-cell reconstitution after alpha-beta-depleted transplantation in children. This CDR3 is 15 amino acids long. Germline-derived CDR1 and CDR2 are GTSNPN and SVGIG (reference sequence). Trimming left V 2 bases short and J 2 bases short, with 16 bases between. TCRbeta library construction was performed incorporating unique molecular identifiers. TCRdb itself ran the PCR reads through MiXCR, one entry per CDR3 protein. The table lists some 490,000 distinct CDR3 sequences, about an eighth of them singletons. The input for sequencing was PBMCs from the stem cell graft donor, taken from the stem cell graft. The chain couples TRBV30 to TRBJ2-7; the D gene is possibly TRBD2 (5 bases). The TCR sequence derives from a human donor who donated a stem cell graft to a child with combined immunodeficiency. The CDR3 sequence: CAWSFGVMVTYEQYF. The CDR3 region has the DNA TGTGCCTGGAGTTTCGGGGTGATGGTAACCTACGAGCAGTACTTC.